This is a list of T cell receptor beta chains from one sample in a study of neurological immune-mediated disorders. TCRdb re-called the 5' RACE reads through MiXCR, storing one row per CDR3 protein. The sample holds about 70,000 distinct CDR3 sequences, 4.5% to 6% seen once. What was sequenced was PBMCs. These receptors originate from a woman in her 70s with multiple sclerosis. Each CDR3 is given with its conserved first and last residue. The D gene is left open where the match is weak. Rows give clone size only sometimes, using once, few, many, or a class for an expanded clone.

CDR3: CASSERGVPGNTIYF
DNA: TGCGCCAGCAGCGAGAGGGGGGTCCCTGGAAACACCATATATTTT
length: 15
D: .
J: TRBJ1-3
size: few
V: TRBV5-1

CDR3: CASSPYRAEAFF
DNA: TGTGCCAGCAGTCCATACAGGGCTGAAGCTTTCTTT
length: 12
D: .
J: TRBJ1-1
size: many
V: TRBV12-3/TRBV12-4

CDR3: CASSSWPRNTGELFF
DNA: TGTGCCAGCAGCTCTTGGCCTCGGAACACCGGGGAGCTGTTTTTT
length: 15
D: .
J: TRBJ2-2
size: many
V: TRBV5-5

CDR3: CASSQELSEINEQFF
DNA: TGCGCCAGCAGCCAAGAACTGTCGGAGATCAATGAGCAGTTCTTC
length: 15
D: .
J: TRBJ2-1
size: many
V: TRBV4-3

CDR3: CASSQVRAAEAFF
DNA: TGTGCCAGCAGCCAAGTCAGAGCGGCTGAAGCTTTCTTT
length: 13
D: .
J: TRBJ1-1
size: .
V: TRBV14

CDR3: CSAITGGRRNTEAFF
DNA: TGCAGTGCAATCACAGGGGGCAGGCGGAACACTGAAGCTTTCTTT
length: 15
D: TRBD1
J: TRBJ1-1
size: many
V: TRBV20-1

CDR3: CASSYEEQGANEQFF
DNA: TGTGCCAGCAGTTACGAGGAACAGGGTGCGAATGAGCAGTTCTTC
length: 15
D: .
J: TRBJ2-1
size: many
V: TRBV6-2/TRBV6-3

CDR3: CASSLGWSSGHNEQFF
DNA: TGCGCCAGCAGCTTGGGTTGGTCTAGCGGGCACAATGAGCAGTTCTTC
length: 16
D: TRBD2
J: TRBJ2-1
size: many
V: TRBV5-1

CDR3: CAISESRGSGNTIYF
DNA: TGTGCCATCAGTGAGAGCAGGGGGAGCGGAAACACCATATATTTT
length: 15
D: TRBD1
J: TRBJ1-3
size: many
V: TRBV10-3

CDR3: CSATLAASSYNEQFF
DNA: TGCAGTGCTACTCTAGCGGCGAGCTCCTACAATGAGCAGTTCTTC
length: 15
D: TRBD2
J: TRBJ2-1
size: many
V: TRBV20-1

CDR3: CASSQDIGAGGPEAFF
DNA: TGTGCCAGCAGCCAAGATATAGGGGCAGGGGGCCCTGAAGCTTTCTTT
length: 16
D: TRBD1
J: TRBJ1-1
size: many
V: TRBV14

CDR3: CASSLHSTSGADTQYF
DNA: TGTGCCAGCAGCTTACATTCGACGTCTGGGGCAGATACGCAGTATTTT
length: 16
D: .
J: TRBJ2-3
size: many
V: TRBV11-2

CDR3: CASTFSGTSAQKDTQYF
DNA: TGTGCCAGCACCTTCAGCGGGACTAGCGCGCAAAAAGATACGCAGTATTTT
length: 17
D: TRBD2
J: TRBJ2-3
size: many
V: TRBV6-6

CDR3: CASSLGDRMKETQYF
DNA: TGCGCCAGCAGCTTGGGGGACAGAATGAAAGAGACCCAGTACTTC
length: 15
D: TRBD1
J: TRBJ2-5
size: many
V: TRBV5-1

CDR3: CSAPGLAKNIQYF
DNA: TGCAGTGCCCCCGGGTTGGCCAAAAACATTCAGTACTTC
length: 13
D: .
J: TRBJ2-4
size: many
V: TRBV20-1